This T cell receptor beta chain was captured in a study of cytomegalovirus exposure and HLA in healthy donors. Study-wide results and limits: The majority of CMV-associated TCR beta chains were reported as apparently HLA-restricted in a later analysis. Common viral pathogens seemed, in a later analysis, to connect with several of the most significant clusters. Later on, a genetic analysis was performed. It linked a missense variant in DCLRE1C with V- and J-gene trimming of TCR beta.

In the case of this clone: Its target is unknown.

In the PCR, 60 Vbeta and 13 Jbeta primers were used. TCRdb's copy holds only in-frame clones and misses some; the assay was immunoSEQ multiplex PCR. Of 150,000 to 180,000 clones listed, roughly 80% are singletons. CDR3 length equals 15 residues. The germline CDR1 and CDR2 sequences are MNHEY and SVGAGI. V lost 4 bases to trimming and J lost 7 bases; unmatched junction nucleotides: 9. Sample: PBMCs. The rearrangement joins TRBV6-5 to TRBJ1-5; 8 nucleotides line up with TRBD1. The receptor was derived from a man aged 25 to 40 in good health and CMV-seropositive. The CDR3 reads CASSLSKTGGQPQHF. For the CDR3, the DNA is TGTGCCAGCAGTTTATCAAAAACAGGGGGACAGCCCCAGCATTTT.